The entry below describes one T cell receptor (beta chain). Treatment noted: randomized to nivolumab then ipilimumab (arm A) or the reverse (arm B). Patients had received no earlier DNA-damaging chemotherapy. Live CD3+CD8+ CD19− CD56− cells were sorted from PBMCs. The germline gives CDR1 MNHNY, CDR2 SVGAGI (reference sequence). The CDR3 extends over 13 amino acids. The V gene lost 6 bases and the J gene lost 4 bases, with 13 bases spanning the gap. This sample is drawn from a study of sequential checkpoint blockade in melanoma. In the study overall: Both treatment sequences were followed by maintenance nivolumab.

Produced via immunoSEQ multiplex PCR; TCRdb's table is partial and in-frame only. The table shows 35,000 to 45,000 clones, with about 88% occurring only once. This clonotype was sampled from a human donor with melanoma. The specimen was CD8+ T cells sorted from blood (inferred from file names), collected from a patient given nivolumab and ipilimumab in sequence. The chain joins TRBV6-6 to TRBJ2-7, with a weak D call TRBD1 (6 bases). This chain's CDR3 is CASRSGTLYEQYF. As DNA, the CDR3 is TGTGCCAGCAGATCCGGGACACTTTACGAGCAGTACTTC.